This TCR beta chain was observed in a study of blood T cell repertoires in COVID-19. CDR1 and CDR2 (germline): MNHEY, SVGEGT. Trimming removed 2 bases from V and 0 bases from J, with 10 bases in between. The CDR3 covers 15 residues. Under the authors' procedure: Researchers report that nucleated cell counts were estimated from reference gene primer amplification. Data came from immunoSEQ multiplex PCR; TCRdb stores just in-frame clones and leaves some out. That table supplies the V and J calls and clone size; D and trimming were determined from the DNA. In the table there are 35,000 to 45,000 clones, 70% to 90% of which are singletons.

Sequenced sample: peripheral blood. V gene TRBV6-2 or TRBV6-3 combines with J gene TRBJ2-5; D is undetermined. The TCR comes from a human donor in a cohort sampled during active COVID-19. CDR3 sequence (DNA): TGTGCCAGCAGTTACCCAACATCGTACCAAGAGACCCAGTACTTC. This codes for CASSYPTSYQETQYF.